A single sample is the source of the 30 T cell receptor beta chains below, sequenced in a study of shared clonotypes between healthy human individuals. Sequenced by immunoSEQ multiplex PCR; TCRdb stores in-frame clones only, minus some. The table includes about 1.4 million clones, 96% detected once. Sample: naive CD4+ T cells sorted from blood. Regarding subset: CD45RA+ positively selected. All receptors derive from a young man in good health.

The chain is built from TRBV11-3 and TRBJ2-7; TRBD1 agrees at 7 bases. The germline V gene encodes CDR1 SGHNT and CDR2 YENEEA. The CDR3 spans 14 residues. The V segment lost 4 bases and the J segment 0 bases; nucleotides outside the gene matches: 3. The CDR3 sequence is CASSSHRGSYEQYF. In DNA form, the CDR3 reads TGTGCCAGCAGCTCGCACAGGGGCTCCTACGAGCAGTACTTC.

V usage is TRBV28 and J usage is TRBJ2-1; D call uncertain. CDR3 length: 15 residues. CDR1 and CDR2 (germline): MDHEN, SYDVKM. V was cut by 5 bases and J by 2 bases, with 13 bases left in between. The chain's CDR3 is CASSPQRGTYNEQFF. CDR3 sequence (DNA): TGTGCCAGCAGTCCTCAACGCGGTACCTACAATGAGCAGTTCTTC.

This chain joins TRBV2 and TRBJ2-1; D is unclear. The V and J ends lost 1 base and 8 bases respectively, with 9 bases between them. In germline, CDR1 is SNHLY, CDR2 FYNNEI. The CDR3 runs 13 residues. The CDR3 sequence is CASSEEVSYEQFF. CDR3 in DNA: TGTGCCAGCAGTGAAGAAGTGTCATATGAGCAGTTCTTC.

This chain uses TRBV18 with TRBJ1-1; TRBD1 matches at 7 bases. Germline loops: CDR1 KGHSH, CDR2 LQKENI. The CDR3 has 16 residues. Trimming removed 3 bases from V and 3 bases from J; junction bases left unmatched: 10. Here the CDR3 DNA reads TGTGCCAGCTCACCTCCGAACAGGGGCGAGGACACTGAAGCTTTCTTT. Translated: CASSPPNRGEDTEAFF.

The chain couples TRBV6-1 to TRBJ2-7, with D perhaps TRBD1 (5 bases). The germline V and J ends were trimmed by 7 bases and 0 bases, with 16 bases remaining between them. Germline V lookup: CDR1 MNHNS, CDR2 SASEGT. The CDR3 is 15 amino acids. The CDR3 is CASTRQRLSSYEQYF. CDR3 sequence (DNA): TGTGCCAGCACCAGACAGAGGTTGAGCTCCTACGAGCAGTACTTC.

Concerning this clone: Other DNA variants within this sample encode the same CDR3. The V and J genes are TRBV19 and TRBJ2-7; no clear D gene. The CDR3 is 14 residues long. Germline CDR1 reads LNHDA; CDR2 reads SQIVND (reference sequence). V was clipped by 0 bases and J by 3 bases, with 9 bases between them. In DNA, the CDR3 is TGTGCCAGTAGTATAGATCCTAGGAGCTACGAGCAGTACTTC. It codes for CASSIDPRSYEQYF. The complete variable domain, with remaining parts taken from reference TRBV19 and TRBJ2-7, reads DGGITQSPKYLFRKEGQNVTLSCEQNLNHDAMYWYRQDPGQGLRLIYYSQIVNDFQKGDIAEGYSVSREKKESFPLTVTSAQKNPTAFYLCASSIDPRSYEQYFGPGTRLTVT.

This sequence joins TRBV7-6 and TRBJ2-7, with TRBD1 identical over 11 bases. CDR3 length: 18 residues. The V gene's germline CDR1 is SGHVS and CDR2 FNYEAQ. Germline trimming cut 3 bases from V and 3 bases from J; bases unmatched to any gene: 13. The CDR3 nucleotides read TGTGCCAGCAGCTTGTCTGGTCCGGTAGGGACAGGGGGCTACGAGCAGTACTTC. Its translation is CASSLSGPVGTGGYEQYF.

The chain carries TRBV2 and TRBJ2-2, with TRBD2 identical over 9 bases. The CDR3 totals 18 residues. V shed 2 bases, J shed 4 bases, and the junction held 11 bases outside the gene matches. Germline V gene lookup returns CDR1 SNHLY and CDR2 FYNNEI. The CDR3 reads CASSELGGRASGTGELFF. For the CDR3, the DNA is TGTGCCAGCAGTGAACTCGGCGGGAGGGCCTCCGGCACCGGGGAGCTGTTTTTT.

This clone was observed once. V and J are TRBV18 and TRBJ1-1; possible D gene TRBD1, 6 bases. Germline values: CDR1 KGHSH, CDR2 LQKENI. This CDR3 has 16 residues. V lost 2 bases and J lost 1, with 14 bases in between. The CDR3 DNA follows: TGTGCCAGCTCACCAGGGGGGCAGACAGGGAACACTGAAGCTTTCTTT. Protein sequence: CASSPGGQTGNTEAFF.

The chain has TRBV4-1 and TRBJ2-1, with TRBD2 matching 11 bases. V was pared by 5 bases and J by 7 bases, with 7 bases of the junction left unmatched. Germline CDR1 reads MGHRA; CDR2 reads YSYEKL. This CDR3 region has 15 residues. This CDR3 is CASSKLAGVGNEQFF. The CDR3 coding sequence is TGCGCCAGCAGCAAACTAGCGGGAGTAGGGAATGAGCAGTTCTTC.

The CDR3 nucleotides are TGTGCCAGCAGCCAACTCACAGTTAAGGGAGAGACCCAGTACTTC. Protein: CASSQLTVKGETQYF. V usage is TRBV5-6 and J usage is TRBJ2-5; D ambiguous. Germline V gene data show CDR1 as SGHDT and CDR2 as YYEEEE. The CDR3 is 15 residues long. Trimming cost V 4 bases and J 4 bases, with 17 bases left between them.

This clone was found once. The DNA for the CDR3 is TGTGCCAGCAGCGTCCCTCGACTAGCAAGTCTCGACGAGCAGTACTTC. It codes for CASSVPRLASLDEQYF. The chain links TRBV5-6 to TRBJ2-7, with 7 bases lining up with TRBD2. The CDR3 extends over 16 amino acids. V lost 4 bases, J lost 5 bases, and 15 bases stayed unmatched. CDR1 SGHDT and CDR2 YYEEEE come from the germline V gene.

This chain connects TRBV5-1 to TRBJ2-1; D may be TRBD2 (6 bases). V was clipped by 0 bases and J by 4 bases, with 14 bases between them. The CDR3 runs to 16 residues. Germline CDR1 is SGHRS and CDR2 is YFSETQ. CDR3 bases: TGCGCCAGCAGCTTGGCGGGGGATCAGGTTTACAATGAGCAGTTCTTC. Translating gives CASSLAGDQVYNEQFF.

The gene calls are TRBV30 and TRBJ1-3; 9 bases are shared with TRBD1. Looked up from germline, CDR1 is GTSNPN and CDR2 is SVGIG (reference sequence). The CDR3 sequence is 17 residues long. After removal of 2 bases from V and 0 bases from J, the junction contained 8 bases not matched to a gene. This CDR3 is CAWSRETGGFSGNTIYF. CDR3 coding DNA: TGTGCCTGGAGTCGGGAGACAGGGGGTTTCTCTGGAAACACCATATATTTT.

The CDR3 region is CASKSGGIQPQHF. CDR3 in DNA: TGTGCCAGCAAAAGTGGGGGGATCCAGCCCCAGCATTTT. This rearrangement joins TRBV28 to TRBJ1-5, with D possibly matching TRBD1 (5 bases). V was trimmed by 7 bases and J by 7 bases, leaving 14 bases between them. Germline loops: CDR1 MDHEN, CDR2 SYDVKM. The CDR3 runs to 13 residues.

This clone occurred once. CDR3 in DNA: TGTGCCAGCTCACGAAAACCGGGACTAGCGGGAGGTTACAATGAGCAGTTCTTC. It translates to CASSRKPGLAGGYNEQFF. The rearrangement joins TRBV18 to TRBJ2-1; TRBD2 matches 15 bases. The germline V gene has CDR1 KGHSH and CDR2 LQKENI. The CDR3 spans 18 residues. The trim removed 4 bases at V and 4 bases at J, leaving 8 bases unmatched.

This clone showed up just once. The rearrangement links TRBV11-3 to TRBJ2-2; D is undetermined. CDR3 length: 13 amino acids. The V end was cut by 1 base, the J end by 5 bases, with 5 bases between. The V gene's germline CDR1 is SGHNT and CDR2 YENEEA. DNA for the CDR3: TGTGCCAGCAGCTTAGGACGAACCGGGGAGCTGTTTTTT. Translated: CASSLGRTGELFF.

This sequence joins TRBV11-1 and TRBJ2-1; D is uncertain. This CDR3 has 15 amino acids. Germline-derived CDR1 and CDR2 are SGHAT and FQDESV (reference sequence). The V gene lost 5 bases and the J gene lost 0 bases, with 11 bases spanning the gap. CDR3 DNA sequence: TGTGCCAGCAGCCCCCGGAGCAGCTCCTACAATGAGCAGTTCTTC. As protein: CASSPRSSSYNEQFF.

The gene calls are TRBV11-2 and TRBJ1-1, with TRBD1 as a possible D gene (5 bases). The CDR3 is 13 amino acids. Germline V CDR1 and CDR2: SGHAT, FQNNGV. The V end was cut by 3 bases, the J end by 11 bases, with 16 bases between. CDR3: CASSFRDGGEAFF. The CDR3 region has the DNA TGTGCCAGCAGCTTCAGGGATGGCGGGGAGGCTTTCTTT.

This clone was seen once. Other DNA sequences within the sample encode an identical CDR3. The V call is TRBV19, the J call TRBJ2-7, with 7 positions matching TRBD2. J was trimmed by 0 bases and V by 6 bases; bases with no gene match: 2. The CDR3 contains 13 residues. Per germline, CDR1 LNHDA and CDR2 SQIVND (reference sequence). In DNA, the CDR3 is TGTGCCAGTAGGGGGGGGAGCTCCTACGAGCAGTACTTC. Amino acid sequence: CASRGGSSYEQYF.

The chain carries TRBV11-2 and TRBJ2-7; D may be TRBD2 (5 bases). Trimming pared 1 base from V and 5 bases from J, leaving 12 bases between. Looked up from germline, CDR1 is SGHAT and CDR2 is FQNNGV. The CDR3 consists of 14 residues. CDR3 sequence (DNA): TGTGCCAGCAGCTTAGTTAGAGGGTCCCACGAGCAGTACTTC. It translates to CASSLVRGSHEQYF.

The V call is TRBV5-1, the J call TRBJ2-7; 9 bases align to TRBD1. The junction had 3 bases not matched to a gene; V was cut back by 5 bases and J by 3 bases. This CDR3 is built from 13 residues. The germline V gene has CDR1 SGHRS and CDR2 YFSETQ. The CDR3 sequence is CASRLTGGYEQYF. The CDR3 DNA sequence: TGCGCCAGCAGACTGACAGGGGGCTACGAGCAGTACTTC.

The chain combines TRBV4-2 with TRBJ1-2; D gene uncertain. This CDR3 is built from 15 residues. V gave up 1 base and J gave up 4 bases, with 13 bases separating them. The germline CDR1 and CDR2 sequences are LGHNA and YNFKEQ. The CDR3 protein is CASSQVRAAGYGYTF. The DNA for the CDR3 is TGTGCCAGCAGCCAAGTAAGGGCCGCCGGCTATGGCTACACCTTC.

V gene TRBV6-6 combines with J gene TRBJ2-7; 11 nucleotides align to TRBD2. Germline V gene lookup returns CDR1 MNHNY and CDR2 SVGAGI (reference sequence). The V segment lost 6 bases and the J segment 7 bases; nucleotides outside the gene matches: 11. This CDR3 comprises 15 residues. CDR3 region: CASRTFSGREAEQYF. CDR3 DNA sequence: TGTGCCAGCAGAACCTTTAGCGGGAGGGAAGCAGAGCAGTACTTC.

The rearrangement joins TRBV6-1 to TRBJ2-1; a weak D match, TRBD2 (6 bases). The CDR3 is made up of 13 amino acids. Germline V gene sequence: CDR1 MNHNS, CDR2 SASEGT. V lost 8 bases to trimming and J lost 10 bases, with 18 bases between them. CDR3 DNA: TGTGCCAGCTACCGACAGTCGGAGGGGGAGCAGTTCTTC. This encodes CASYRQSEGEQFF.

The chain combines TRBV19 with TRBJ2-5, with 11 bases fitting TRBD2. In germline, CDR1 is LNHDA, CDR2 SQIVND (reference sequence). The CDR3 loop spans 17 amino acids. The junction had 12 bases not matched to a gene; V was cut back by 4 bases and J by 5 bases. CDR3 in amino acids: CASSTFSGRAGSETQYF. The CDR3 nucleotides are TGTGCCAGTAGTACCTTTAGCGGGAGGGCCGGTAGCGAGACCCAGTACTTC.

This clone was counted a single time. The chain employs TRBV18 and TRBJ2-5; D may correspond to TRBD1 or TRBD2 (5 bases each). The V gene's germline CDR1 is KGHSH and CDR2 LQKENI. This CDR3 has 13 amino acids. Trimming took off 4 bases at V and 3 bases at J, with 9 bases between the two ends. CDR3 bases: TGTGCCAGCTCACTGGGACCCAAAGAGACCCAGTACTTC. Protein product: CASSLGPKETQYF.

V is TRBV11-2 and J is TRBJ1-5; TRBD1 might be the D (5 bases). The CDR3 totals 17 residues. Trimming shortened V by 3 bases and J by 2 bases, and 17 bases separated the two germline ends. Germline-derived CDR1 and CDR2 are SGHAT and FQNNGV. The CDR3 sequence: CASSLGTQPAGNQPQHF. In nucleotides, the CDR3 is TGTGCCAGCAGCTTGGGGACGCAACCGGCCGGCAATCAGCCCCAGCATTTT.

Regarding this clone: Distinct nucleotide sequences in the sample also encode this CDR3. The V and J genes are TRBV7-2 and TRBJ2-1; TRBD2 matches at 10 bases. Germline V gene data show CDR1 as SGHTA and CDR2 as FQGNSA. CDR3 length: 15 residues. V gave up 5 bases and J gave up 7 bases; unmatched junction bases: 8. In DNA form, the CDR3 reads TGTGCCAGCAGCCTCGTAGCGGGAGGATATAATGAGCAGTTCTTC. Amino acids: CASSLVAGGYNEQFF.

The genes are TRBV6-5 and TRBJ2-5, with D possibly TRBD1 on 6 matching bases. V was pared by 6 bases and J by 5 bases, with 16 bases between. The germline gives CDR1 MNHEY, CDR2 SVGAGI. CDR3 length: 14 residues. CDR3 loop: CASRLQGLRETQYF. The CDR3 nucleotides read TGTGCCAGCAGGCTCCAGGGGCTCAGGGAGACCCAGTACTTC.